What follows are 19 T cell receptor beta chains derived from one specimen sequenced in a study of T cell clonality in common variable immunodeficiency. Only in-frame clones appear in the TCRdb table, and some are missing; sequencing was by immunoSEQ multiplex PCR. This repertoire holds 30,000 or so clones, and none appear only once. The sequencing sample was made of peripheral blood mononuclear cells. The source of these receptors is a person between 18 and 75 years old in good health.

This clone was observed at least ten times. The read gets to within 3 residues of the CDR3 end, and the germline J gene fills in the rest. The J gene is TRBJ2-7, the V gene TRBV7-9; D possibly corresponds to TRBD1 (5 bases). The germline V gene encodes CDR1 SEHNR and CDR2 FQNEAQ (reference sequence). This CDR3 is 15 amino acids long. Trimming took off 2 bases at V and 1 base at J, with 12 bases between the two ends. CDR3 bases read: TGTGCCAGCAGCTTATGGCCGGACACTTCCTACGAG. Translated: CASSLWPDTSYE. The entire CDR3 protein is CASSLWPDTSYEQYF.

Concerning this clone itself: From the germline J gene comes the end of the CDR3, since the read stops 3 residues before it. The chain combines TRBV5-5 with TRBJ1-2; TRBD1 aligns across 8 bases. The CDR3 runs 13 residues. CDR1 SGHKS and CDR2 YYEKEE come from the germline V gene (reference sequence). The DNA read from the CDR3 is TGTGCCAGCAGCTTGGGGACAGGGAATGAC. This translates into CASSLGTGND. The full CDR3 is CASSLGTGNDYTF.

This clone was counted at least ten times. The read is 3 residues too short to cover the CDR3 end, so that end is filled in from the germline J gene. The chain joins TRBV20-1 to TRBJ1-2; 7 positions match TRBD1. The CDR3 consists of 16 residues. The V segment lost 6 bases and the J segment 0 bases; nucleotides outside the gene matches: 13. Germline loops: CDR1 DFQATT, CDR2 SNEGSKA (reference sequence). The sequenced part of the CDR3 DNA is TGCAGTGCCGACAAAGAGGGGACAGCCCCTAACTATGGC. Encoded protein: CSADKEGTAPNYG. The full CDR3 is CSADKEGTAPNYGYTF.

This clone was counted many times. The read stops 3 residues short of the end of the CDR3; the missing end is completed from the germline J gene. The chain links TRBV5-4 to TRBJ1-2; 11 bases are shared with TRBD1. CDR3 length: 15 amino acids. V trimming: 3 bases; J trimming: 7 bases; junction bases outside the gene matches: 8. Germline assignment: CDR1 SGHNT and CDR2 YYREEE (reference sequence). CDR3 bases read: TGTGCCAGCAGCTCACCCGGGACAGGGGGAGGTGGC. This encodes CASSSPGTGGGG. The entire CDR3 reads CASSSPGTGGGGYTF.

This clone was recorded many times. Its ends do not fully match the called genes, so a read error is possible. The read finishes 3 residues shy of the CDR3 end, and the germline J gene is used to complete it. The chain links TRBV4-2 to TRBJ1-3; possible D gene TRBD1, 6 bases. CDR1 is LGHNA, CDR2 YNFKEQ, per germline. The CDR3 is 17 residues long. CDR3 DNA, as far as it was read: TGCGCCAGCAGCCAAGACGCCCGAGGGGGTTCTGGAAACACC. Amino acid sequence: CASSQDARGGSGNT. The full CDR3 protein is CASSQDARGGSGNTIYF.

In regard to this clone: The sequence runs out 3 residues before the end of the CDR3; the remainder is reconstructed from the germline J gene. The rearrangement links TRBV19 to TRBJ2-2; perhaps TRBD1 as D (5 bases). Germline V gene lookup returns CDR1 LNHDA and CDR2 SQIVND (reference sequence). The CDR3 is made up of 14 amino acids. CDR3 protein: CASSVVSGANVLFF. The DNA read from the CDR3 is TGTGCCAGTAGTGTAGTGTCTGGGGCCAACGTG.

This clone was counted at least ten times. The read is 3 residues too short to cover the CDR3 end, so that end is filled in from the germline J gene. The V gene is TRBV5-1, the J gene TRBJ2-3; 11 bases map to TRBD2. The CDR3 is 16 residues long. The germline gives CDR1 SGHRS, CDR2 YFSETQ. J was trimmed by 0 bases and V by 4 bases; bases with no gene match: 4. The sequenced CDR3 bases are TGCGCCAGCAGCGAGGGACTAGCGGCTAGCACAGATACG. It encodes CASSEGLAASTDT. The entire CDR3 protein reads CASSEGLAASTDTQYF.

This clone came up many times. The read stops 3 residues short of the end of the CDR3; the missing end is completed from the germline J gene. The chain links TRBV2 to TRBJ2-7; TRBD2 aligns across 7 bases. With 7 bases clipped from V and 6 bases from J, the junction kept 9 bases outside the gene matches. The CDR3 sequence is 13 residues long. Germline V lookup: CDR1 SNHLY, CDR2 FYNNEI. Partial CDR3 DNA: TGTGCCAGCAAGCCCACACTAGCGACCGAG. It is translated as CASKPTLATE. The complete CDR3 reads CASKPTLATEQYF.

There are many counts of this clone. The sequence runs out 3 residues before the end of the CDR3; the remainder is reconstructed from the germline J gene. The genes are TRBV20-1 and TRBJ2-5, with TRBD1 identical over 9 bases. Germline V gives CDR1 DFQATT, CDR2 SNEGSKA (reference sequence). With 4 bases clipped from V and 6 bases from J, the junction kept 9 bases outside the gene matches. This CDR3 contains 14 residues. Partial CDR3 DNA: TGCAGTGCTAAAGAAACAGGGGGCCCGAAGACC. The encoded protein is CSAKETGGPKT. The CDR3 in its entirety is CSAKETGGPKTQYF.

This clone has at least ten counts. With the read ending 3 residues before the CDR3 end, the germline J gene is used to fill in that end. The genes are TRBV4-2 and TRBJ2-1; D remains unclear. V was clipped by 5 bases and J by 7 bases, with 15 bases between them. The CDR3 extends over 14 amino acids. CDR1 and CDR2 from the germline V gene are LGHNA and YNFKEQ. The chain's CDR3 is CASSTRYLDNEQFF. The DNA read from the CDR3 is TGTGCCAGCAGCACTCGTTACCTAGATAATGAG.

In this sample, this clone turned up many times. The read finishes 3 residues shy of the CDR3 end, and the germline J gene is used to complete it. The V gene is TRBV19, the J gene TRBJ1-5, with D perhaps matching TRBD1 (6 bases). Germline lookup yields CDR1 LNHDA and CDR2 SQIVND (reference sequence). V gave up 5 bases and J gave up 2 bases, with 10 bases separating them. The CDR3 has 14 amino acids. The covered CDR3 bases are TGTGCCAGTAGTCCCCACAGGGGCAATCAGCCC. Translated: CASSPHRGNQP. The full CDR3 is CASSPHRGNQPQHF. The entire variable domain, with the rest obtained from reference TRBV19 and TRBJ1-5, is as follows: DGGITQSPKYLFRKEGQNVTLSCEQNLNHDAMYWYRQDPGQGLRLIYYSQIVNDFQKGDIAEGYSVSREKKESFPLTVTSAQKNPTAFYLCASSPHRGNQPQHFGDGTRLSIL.

This clone has a count of ten or more. Read data end 3 residues before the CDR3 end; the end is taken from the germline J gene. This chain joins TRBV7-2 and TRBJ2-1; D not resolved. Germline V gene lookup returns CDR1 SGHTA and CDR2 FQGNSA. The CDR3 extends over 12 amino acids. V was shortened by 2 bases and J by 9 bases, with 8 bases between the two germline ends. CDR3 loop: CASSLNSGEQFF. The part of the CDR3 DNA that was read is TGTGCCAGCAGCTTAAACTCGGGTGAG.

This clone showed up many times. One junction end disagrees with the germline gene, perhaps due to a read error. The sequenced fragment ends 3 residues before the CDR3 boundary, so the rest is inferred from the germline J gene. The V gene is TRBV4-2, the J gene TRBJ2-3; D is unclear. CDR1 is LGHNA, CDR2 YNFKEQ, per germline. CDR3 length equals 14 residues. CDR3 DNA (partial): TGCGCCAGCAGCCAAGCCCTCAACCCGGGTACG. Residues: CASSQALNPGT. The whole CDR3 region reads CASSQALNPGTQYF.

In its sample, this clone was seen a few times. Read data end 3 residues before the CDR3 end; the end is taken from the germline J gene. The genes are TRBV30 and TRBJ1-2, with 9 positions matching TRBD1. The CDR3 totals 14 residues. CDR1 is GTSNPN and CDR2 is SVGIG in the germline V gene (reference sequence). The CDR3 is CAWGQGSSYNDYTF. The sequenced CDR3 bases are TGTGCCTGGGGACAGGGGAGCTCCTACAATGAC.

This clone came up many times. The CDR3 goes on 3 residues after the read ends, and that part is filled in from the germline J gene. The chain combines TRBV6-1 with TRBJ1-2, with 7 bases identical to TRBD1. Germline V gene lookup returns CDR1 MNHNS and CDR2 SASEGT. The ends lost 2 bases at V and 5 bases at J; junction bases unmatched: 8. The CDR3 is 15 amino acids. This CDR3 is CASSELWTGLYGYTF. Incomplete CDR3 DNA: TGTGCCAGCAGTGAACTCTGGACAGGCCTATATGGC.

This clone has ten or more counts. The read ends 3 residues shy of where the CDR3 ends; the end is completed using the germline J gene. The chain carries TRBV9 and TRBJ2-3; 7 bases fit TRBD2. The germline CDR1 and CDR2 sequences are SGDLS and YYNGEE. The CDR3 spans 15 residues. CDR3 residues: CASSVGGGVMETQYF. The sequenced part of the CDR3 DNA is TGTGCCAGCAGCGTAGGGGGGGGAGTGATGGAGACG.

As to this clone: From the germline J gene comes the end of the CDR3, since the read stops 3 residues before it. Other DNA sequences from this sample encode an identical CDR3 as well. The chain joins TRBV18 to TRBJ1-2, with a weak D call TRBD1 (5 bases). The V gene's germline CDR1 is KGHSH and CDR2 LQKENI. This CDR3 has 12 residues. CDR3 in amino acids: CASSPGPQHYTF. CDR3 bases read: TGTGCCAGCTCCCCAGGGCCCCAGCAC.

This clone was found many times. The DNA ends 3 residues before the CDR3 does, and the rest of the CDR3 is filled in from the germline J gene. The rearrangement uses TRBV10-3 and TRBJ2-3, with a weak D call TRBD1 (6 bases). The CDR3 loop spans 13 amino acids. Germline assignment: CDR1 ENHRY and CDR2 SYGVKD. The sequenced CDR3 bases are TGTGCCATTGCCAGGGGTTTAAAAGAGACG. It specifies CAIARGLKET. The entire CDR3 is CAIARGLKETQYF.

The sample holds many counts of this clone. With the read ending 3 residues before the CDR3 end, the germline J gene is used to fill in that end. The genes are TRBV11-2 and TRBJ2-1; TRBD1 matches 9 bases. Trimming removed 5 bases from V and 9 bases from J; junction bases left unmatched: 11. There are 15 residues in the CDR3. CDR1 and CDR2 (germline): SGHAT, FQNNGV. The CDR3 loop reads CASSGRDRALSEQFF. CDR3 DNA, as far as it was read: TGTGCCAGCAGCGGCCGGGACAGGGCATTGAGTGAG. Full variable domain (outside the CDR3, taken from reference TRBV11-2 and TRBJ2-1): EAGVAQSPRYKIIEKRQSVAFWCNPISGHATLYWYQQILGQGPKLLIQFQNNGVVDDSQLPKDRFSAERLKGVDSTLKIQPAKLEDSAVYLCASSGRDRALSEQFFGPGTRLTVL.